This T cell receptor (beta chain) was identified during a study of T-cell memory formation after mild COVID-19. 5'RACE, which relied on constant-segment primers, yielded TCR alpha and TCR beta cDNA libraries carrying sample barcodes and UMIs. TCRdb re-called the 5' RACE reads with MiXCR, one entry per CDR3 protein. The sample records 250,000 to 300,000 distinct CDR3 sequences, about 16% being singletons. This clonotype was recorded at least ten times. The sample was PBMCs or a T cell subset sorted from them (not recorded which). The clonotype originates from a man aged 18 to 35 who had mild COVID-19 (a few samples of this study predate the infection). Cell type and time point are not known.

CDR3 nucleotides: TGTGCCAGCAGCTTGCTAGGCAGGGTGGGAATTGGGGCCAACGTCCTGACTTTC. The encoded protein is CASSLLGRVGIGANVLTF. V and J are TRBV5-6 and TRBJ2-6; D is possibly TRBD1 (5 bases). The ends were cut back, 1 base at V and 3 bases at J, with 17 bases in the middle. In germline, CDR1 is SGHDT, CDR2 YYEEEE. The CDR3 sequence is 18 residues long.